This TCR beta chain was retrieved from a study of blood T cell repertoires in COVID-19 (dated by TCRdb to the early 2020s). Looking at the study overall: Collaborator samples came from the United States, Italy and Spain and covered acute and convalescent phases of COVID-19. The material from the prospective study consisted of cDNA or gDNA derived from T cells, B-cell-depleted T cells, or PBMCs. Deeply sampled blood TCRbeta repertoires from subjects exposed to, actively infected with, or recovered from COVID-19 were included in the dataset. A freely available public database, intended as a resource for researchers studying the immune response to SARS-CoV-2, is where the repertoires were released. Samples came from the ongoing ImmuneRACE study (first 160 participants) plus 1,254 subjects from 6 global collaborators. The sample metadata nearly always contained a de-identified subject ID, COVID-19 status, age in years and sex. Where available, HLA class I and class II types were taken from metadata supplied by the sample provider and were not determined by assay-based typing.

TCRbeta CDR3 regions were amplified from genomic DNA by means of the immunoSEQ Assay, a bias-controlled multiplex PCR. From the authors' description of their analysis: The number of nucleated cells in each sample was estimated from the amplification of reference gene primers within the assay. To quantify the absolute abundance of each unique TCRbeta CDR3 rearrangement, sequence reads were collapsed and filtered. For each sample, productive Simpson clonality was calculated as the square root of Simpson's diversity index across productive rearrangements. TCRdb retrieved this table from immuneACCESS and kept in-frame rearrangements only. Not all clones are present; in checked studies, unresolved V genes account for under half, and no reason is known for the remainder. V, J and clone size reflect that table, while D and trimming were determined from the DNA. The sample table shows 150,000 to 200,000 clones, and about 82% are seen once. The ten largest clones take up about 5.5% of the sample.

CDR1 is given as MNHEY and CDR2 as SVGAGI, both from the germline V gene. Including the terminal cysteine and phenylalanine, the CDR3 comprises 14 residues. Solely the CDR3 DNA is kept, with 42 bases framed from the first base. The germline ends are 15 bases apart after V is trimmed by 6 bases and J by 4 bases. Paper-wide results and their limitations: How much clinical and demographic metadata was included differed by source and by participant, and the metadata was provided uncurated.

Whole blood was collected in K2EDTA tubes by collaborating institutions according to the institutions' own protocols. For TCRbeta analysis, collaborators shipped samples in one of three forms: frozen whole blood, isolated PBMCs, or DNA extracted from either of those sample types. Comment on this clone: The antigen it binds to is not known. No much larger clone exists at a distance of one base, and base qualities are not known.

The V gene is TRBV6-5 and the J gene is TRBJ1-2; confidence is insufficient to name the D gene. The TCR comes from a woman between 25 and 40 years old with acute or convalescent COVID-19. The sample was peripheral blood. The CDR3 region has the sequence CASSRGLGSYGYTF. The nucleotide sequence reads TGTGCCAGCAGCCGCGGTCTTGGTAGCTATGGCTACACCTTC.